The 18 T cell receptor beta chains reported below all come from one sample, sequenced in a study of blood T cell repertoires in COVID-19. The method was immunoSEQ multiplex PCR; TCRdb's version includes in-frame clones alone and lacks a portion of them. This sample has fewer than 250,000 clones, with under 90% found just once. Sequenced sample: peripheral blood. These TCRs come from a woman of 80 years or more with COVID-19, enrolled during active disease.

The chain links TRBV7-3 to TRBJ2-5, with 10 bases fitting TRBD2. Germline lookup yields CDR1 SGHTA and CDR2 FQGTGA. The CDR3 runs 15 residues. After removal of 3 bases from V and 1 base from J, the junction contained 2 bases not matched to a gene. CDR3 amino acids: CASSFSGGFQETQYF. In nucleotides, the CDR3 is TGTGCCAGCAGCTTTAGCGGGGGGTTCCAAGAGACCCAGTACTTC.

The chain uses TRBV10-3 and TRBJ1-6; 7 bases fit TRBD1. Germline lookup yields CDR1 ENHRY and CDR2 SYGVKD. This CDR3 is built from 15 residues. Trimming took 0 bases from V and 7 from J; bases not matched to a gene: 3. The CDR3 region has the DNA TGTGCCATCAGTGAGTCGGGCAGGGGGAATTCACCCCTCCACTTT. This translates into CAISESGRGNSPLHF.

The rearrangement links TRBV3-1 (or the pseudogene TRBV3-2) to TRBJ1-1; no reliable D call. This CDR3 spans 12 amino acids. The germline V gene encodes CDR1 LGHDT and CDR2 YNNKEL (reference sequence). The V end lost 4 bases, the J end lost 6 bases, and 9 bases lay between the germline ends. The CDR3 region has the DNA TGTGCCAGCAGCCCCGGCGGGGCTGAAGCTTTCTTT. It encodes CASSPGGAEAFF.

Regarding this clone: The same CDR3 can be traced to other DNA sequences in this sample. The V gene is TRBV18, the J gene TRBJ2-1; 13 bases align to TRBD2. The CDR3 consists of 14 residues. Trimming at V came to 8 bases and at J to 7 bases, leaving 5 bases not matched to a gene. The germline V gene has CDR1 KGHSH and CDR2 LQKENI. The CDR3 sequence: CASSLGLAGNEQFF. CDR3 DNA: TGTGCCAGCAGCTTGGGACTAGCGGGAAATGAGCAGTTCTTC.

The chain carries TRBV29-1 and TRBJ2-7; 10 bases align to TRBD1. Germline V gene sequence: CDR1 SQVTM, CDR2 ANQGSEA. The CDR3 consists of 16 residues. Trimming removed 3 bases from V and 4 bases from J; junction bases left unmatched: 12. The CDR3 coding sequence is TGCAGCGTTGACCCCTTGCCCGGGACAGGGGCGTACGAGCAGTACTTC. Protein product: CSVDPLPGTGAYEQYF.

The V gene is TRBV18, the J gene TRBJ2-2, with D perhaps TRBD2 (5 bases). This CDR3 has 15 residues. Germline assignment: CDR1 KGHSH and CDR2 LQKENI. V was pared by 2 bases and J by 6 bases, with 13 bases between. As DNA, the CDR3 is TGTGCCAGCTCACCAACTAGATCCCCCTCCGGGGAGCTGTTTTTT. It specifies CASSPTRSPSGELFF.

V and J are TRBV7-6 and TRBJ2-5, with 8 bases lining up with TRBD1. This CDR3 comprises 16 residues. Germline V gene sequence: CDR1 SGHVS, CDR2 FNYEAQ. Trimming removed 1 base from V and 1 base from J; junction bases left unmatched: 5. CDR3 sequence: CASSLEPDRVQETQYF. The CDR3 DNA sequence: TGTGCCAGCAGCTTAGAGCCGGACAGGGTCCAAGAGACCCAGTACTTC.

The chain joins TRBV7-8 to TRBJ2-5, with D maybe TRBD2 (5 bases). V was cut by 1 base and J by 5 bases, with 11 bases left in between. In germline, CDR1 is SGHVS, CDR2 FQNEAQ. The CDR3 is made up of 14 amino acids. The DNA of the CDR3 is TGTGCCAGCAGCTTAGGGGCGGAGGAGGAGACCCAGTACTTC. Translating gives CASSLGAEEETQYF.

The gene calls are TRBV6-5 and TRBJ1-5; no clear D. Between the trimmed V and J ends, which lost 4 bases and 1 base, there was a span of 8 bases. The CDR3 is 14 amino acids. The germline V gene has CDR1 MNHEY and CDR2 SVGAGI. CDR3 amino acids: CASSLAGSNQPQHF. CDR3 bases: TGTGCCAGCAGTTTGGCGGGGAGCAATCAGCCCCAGCATTTT.

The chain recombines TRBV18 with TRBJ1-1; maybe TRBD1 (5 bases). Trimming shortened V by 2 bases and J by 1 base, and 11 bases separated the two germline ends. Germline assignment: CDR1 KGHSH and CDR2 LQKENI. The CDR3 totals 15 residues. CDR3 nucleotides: TGTGCCAGCTCACCAGTCAGGGACTGGAACACTGAAGCTTTCTTT. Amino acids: CASSPVRDWNTEAFF.

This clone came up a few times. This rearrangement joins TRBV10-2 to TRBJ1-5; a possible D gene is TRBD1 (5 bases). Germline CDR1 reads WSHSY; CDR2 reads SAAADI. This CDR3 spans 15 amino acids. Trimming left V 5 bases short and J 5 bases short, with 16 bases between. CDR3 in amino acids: CASSTQGWIDQPQHF. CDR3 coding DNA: TGCGCCAGCAGTACTCAGGGTTGGATCGATCAGCCCCAGCATTTT.

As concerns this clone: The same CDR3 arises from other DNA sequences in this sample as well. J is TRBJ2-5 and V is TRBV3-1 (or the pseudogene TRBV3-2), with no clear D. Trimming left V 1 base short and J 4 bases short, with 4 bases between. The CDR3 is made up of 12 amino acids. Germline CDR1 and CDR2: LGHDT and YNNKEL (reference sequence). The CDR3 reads CASSQVRETQYF. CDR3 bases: TGTGCCAGCAGCCAAGTCAGAGAGACCCAGTACTTC.

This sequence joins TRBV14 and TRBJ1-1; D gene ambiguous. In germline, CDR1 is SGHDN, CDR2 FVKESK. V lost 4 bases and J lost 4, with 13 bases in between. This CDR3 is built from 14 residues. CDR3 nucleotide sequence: TGTGCCAGCAGCCGTCTAATGGGAGGCACTGAAGCTTTCTTT. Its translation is CASSRLMGGTEAFF.

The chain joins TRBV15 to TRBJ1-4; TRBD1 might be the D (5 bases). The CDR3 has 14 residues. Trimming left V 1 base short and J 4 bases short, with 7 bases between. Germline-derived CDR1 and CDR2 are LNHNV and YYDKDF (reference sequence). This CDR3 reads CATSRGDSNEKLFF. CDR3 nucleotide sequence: TGTGCCACCAGCAGAGGCGACAGTAATGAAAAACTGTTTTTT.

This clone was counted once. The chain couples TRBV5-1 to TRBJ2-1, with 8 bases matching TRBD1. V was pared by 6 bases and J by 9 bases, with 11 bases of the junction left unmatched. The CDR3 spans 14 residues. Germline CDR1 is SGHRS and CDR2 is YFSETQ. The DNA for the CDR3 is TGCGCCAGCAAGCAGGACAGGGAAGGGGGTGAGCAGTTCTTC. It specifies CASKQDREGGEQFF.

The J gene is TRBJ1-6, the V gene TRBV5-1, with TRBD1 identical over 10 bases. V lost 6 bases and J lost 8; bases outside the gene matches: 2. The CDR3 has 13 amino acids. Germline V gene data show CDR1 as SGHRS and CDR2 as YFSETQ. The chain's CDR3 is CASMGTGDSPLHF. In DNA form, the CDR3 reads TGCGCCAGCATGGGGACAGGGGATTCACCCCTCCACTTT.

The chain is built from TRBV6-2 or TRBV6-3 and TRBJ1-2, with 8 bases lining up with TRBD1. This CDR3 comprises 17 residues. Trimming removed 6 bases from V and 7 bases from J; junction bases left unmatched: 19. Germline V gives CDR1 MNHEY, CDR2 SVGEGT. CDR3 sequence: CASSRAGQERIGFGYTF. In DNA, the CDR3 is TGTGCCAGCAGCCGAGCGGGACAGGAACGTATTGGGTTTGGCTACACCTTC.

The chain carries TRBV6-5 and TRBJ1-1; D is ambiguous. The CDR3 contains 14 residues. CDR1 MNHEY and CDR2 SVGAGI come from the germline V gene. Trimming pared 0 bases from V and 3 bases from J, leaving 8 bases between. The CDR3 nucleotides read TGTGCCAGCAGTTACTCACAGCTCTACACTGAAGCTTTCTTT. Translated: CASSYSQLYTEAFF.